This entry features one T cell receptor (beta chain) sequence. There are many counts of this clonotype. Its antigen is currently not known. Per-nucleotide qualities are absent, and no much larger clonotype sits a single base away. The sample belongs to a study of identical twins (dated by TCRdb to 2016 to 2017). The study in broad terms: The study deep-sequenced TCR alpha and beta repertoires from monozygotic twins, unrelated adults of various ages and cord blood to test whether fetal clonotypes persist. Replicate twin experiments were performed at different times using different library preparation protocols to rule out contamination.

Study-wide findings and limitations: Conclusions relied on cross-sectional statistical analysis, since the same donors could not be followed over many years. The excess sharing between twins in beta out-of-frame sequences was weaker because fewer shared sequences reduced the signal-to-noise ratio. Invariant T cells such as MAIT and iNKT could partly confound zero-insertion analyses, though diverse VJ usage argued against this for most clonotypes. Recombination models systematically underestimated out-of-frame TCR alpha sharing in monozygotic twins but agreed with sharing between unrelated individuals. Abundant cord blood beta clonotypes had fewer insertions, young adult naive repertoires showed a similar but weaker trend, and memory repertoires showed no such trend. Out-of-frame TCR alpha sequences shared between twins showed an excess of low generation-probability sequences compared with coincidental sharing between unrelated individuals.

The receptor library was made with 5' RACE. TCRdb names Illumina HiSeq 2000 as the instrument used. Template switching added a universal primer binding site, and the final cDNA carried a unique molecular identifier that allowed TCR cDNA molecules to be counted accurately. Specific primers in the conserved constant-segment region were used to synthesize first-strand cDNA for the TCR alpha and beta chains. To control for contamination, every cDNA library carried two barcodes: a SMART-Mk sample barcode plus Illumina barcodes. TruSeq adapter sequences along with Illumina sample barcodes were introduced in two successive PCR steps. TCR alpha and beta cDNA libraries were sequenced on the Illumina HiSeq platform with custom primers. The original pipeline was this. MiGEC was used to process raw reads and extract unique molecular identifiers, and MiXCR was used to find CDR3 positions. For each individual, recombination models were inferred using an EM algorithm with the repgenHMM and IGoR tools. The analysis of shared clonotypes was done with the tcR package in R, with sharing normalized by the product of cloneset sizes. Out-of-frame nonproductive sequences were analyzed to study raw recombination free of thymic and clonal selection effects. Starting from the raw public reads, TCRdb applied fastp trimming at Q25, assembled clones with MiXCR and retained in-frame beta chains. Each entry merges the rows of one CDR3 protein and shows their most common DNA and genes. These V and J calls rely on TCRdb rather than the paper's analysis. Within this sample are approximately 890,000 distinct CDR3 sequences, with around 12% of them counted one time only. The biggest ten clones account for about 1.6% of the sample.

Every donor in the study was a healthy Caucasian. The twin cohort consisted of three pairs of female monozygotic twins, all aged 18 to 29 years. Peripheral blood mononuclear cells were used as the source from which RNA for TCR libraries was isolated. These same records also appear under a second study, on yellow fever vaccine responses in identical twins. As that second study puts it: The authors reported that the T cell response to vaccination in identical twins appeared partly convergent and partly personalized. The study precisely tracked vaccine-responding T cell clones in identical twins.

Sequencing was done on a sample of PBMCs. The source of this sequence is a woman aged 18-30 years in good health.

The CDR3 protein sequence reads: CASSFKLGRGNQPQHF. The DNA sequence is as follows: TGTGCCAGCAGTTTTAAGCTGGGGCGCGGCAATCAGCCCCAGCATTTT. The receptor chain draws on TRBV12-3 or TRBV12-4 and TRBJ1-5; a tentative D match to TRBD1 spans 5 bases. V is reduced by 3 bases and J by 2 bases, leaving a spacing of 14 bases between them. The CDR3 runs 16 amino acids, cysteine and phenylalanine included. The only DNA kept is the CDR3, 48 bases in frame from the first base.